This T cell receptor beta chain appears in the sequencing data of a study of blood T cell repertoires in COVID-19. Study-level background: Both acute and convalescent COVID-19 samples were obtained from the United States, Italy and Spain.

Trimming pared 0 bases from V and 1 base from J, leaving 17 bases between. The CDR3 spans 19 residues. Germline V CDR1 and CDR2: SGDLS, YYNGEE. Per the original data handling: Reference gene primer amplification yielded estimated nucleated cell counts. Clones were sequenced by immunoSEQ multiplex PCR, and TCRdb holds only the in-frame ones, with some missing. That table furnishes V, J and clone size, whereas the DNA furnished D and trimming. The table records over 60,000 clones, more than 85% of them present only once. The source is a man aged 65 to 85 with acute or convalescent COVID-19. The V call is TRBV9, the J call TRBJ2-6; D is possibly TRBD1 (5 bases). The sequencing sample was made of peripheral blood. Written as DNA, the CDR3 is TGTGCCAGCAGCGTAGGTGGAAGGGGATTGTTGTCTGGGGCCAACGTCCTGACTTTC. Residues: CASSVGGRGLLSGANVLTF.